This TCR beta chain was identified in a study of tumor-infiltrating lymphocytes in primary liver carcinoma. Study-level information: Stage T1-T3 N0M0 and a size of about 4.2 to 10 cm characterized the tumors.

Synthesis of TCR beta cDNA was carried out from 500 ng total RNA with a constant-region primer. Slightly modified ARM-PCR, run as three nested multiplex PCR rounds, produced the TCR beta libraries. TCRdb used MiXCR to reprocess the multiplex PCR reads, holding one entry per CDR3 protein. The sample comprises 95,000 to 150,000 distinct CDR3 sequences, under 65% of which are singletons, and 8.4% rests with the top ten. The source material, 20-30 mg of unsorted bulk tissue, was used to co-extract RNA and DNA. Infection with HBV was chronic in patients; they were treatment-naive. Sampling was performed at five separate regions of each tumor. Every tumor sample held more than 85% viable tumor cells. Source material: liver tumor tissue from sampling region 3. Specified subset: tumor region T3, left-lateral pole. The sequence derives from a woman in her fifties or sixties with primary liver carcinoma and hepatitis B virus infection.

This CDR3 reads CASSTGQDIEAFF. CDR3 bases: TGTGCCAGCAGCACAGGACAGGACATTGAAGCTTTCTTT. V and J are TRBV28 and TRBJ1-1, with 7 nucleotides matching TRBD1. The V gene end was trimmed by 6 bases and the J gene end by 7 bases; junction bases not matched to a gene: 8. The CDR3 spans 13 residues. Germline CDR1 is MDHEN and CDR2 is SYDVKM.